Presented here are 25 T cell receptor beta chains from one specimen sequenced in a study of T cells in Graves' hyperthyroidism and ophthalmopathy. Authors of the study amplified TCR beta CDR3 regions from RNA transcripts. TCR CDR3 underwent first-round RT-PCR with the HTBI primer set. Using its own MiXCR run on the multiplex PCR reads, TCRdb lists one record per CDR3 protein. The data show roughly 800,000 distinct CDR3 sequences, with over 35% seen just once and 8.9% held by the top ten. The sample was blood. All receptors come from a man aged 18 to 29 with Graves' hyperthyroidism.

This CDR3 is CASSNPSGNTEAFF. As DNA, the CDR3 is TGTGCCAGCAGTAACCCATCAGGGAACACTGAAGCTTTCTTT. This sequence joins TRBV9 and TRBJ1-1; D gene uncertain. The CDR3 consists of 14 residues. Germline CDR1 is SGDLS and CDR2 is YYNGEE. Trimming took off 5 bases at V and 1 base at J, with 12 bases between the two ends.

The V call is TRBV9, the J call TRBJ2-7; D uncertain. Trimming removed 5 bases at V and 8 bases at J, with 17 bases between. This CDR3 has 13 residues. Germline values: CDR1 SGDLS, CDR2 YYNGEE. In nucleotides, the CDR3 is TGTGCCAGCAGGGTCAGCAATCAGCCCCAGCAGTACTTC. Translated: CASRVSNQPQQYF.

J is TRBJ1-1 and V is TRBV29-1, with D possibly TRBD1 on 5 matching bases. The CDR3 runs 12 residues. The germline V gene has CDR1 SQVTM and CDR2 ANQGSEA. V shed 8 bases and J shed 8 bases, with 18 bases lying between them. The CDR3, as DNA: TGCAGCATTGGTTGGGGGACCGGAGAAGCTTTCTTT. This sequence encodes CSIGWGTGEAFF.

This clonotype was detected many times. The rearrangement uses TRBV7-2 and TRBJ1-2, with TRBD1 matching over 7 bases. Per the germline V gene, CDR1 is SGHTA and CDR2 is FQGNSA. V lost 4 bases, J lost 7 bases, and 6 bases stayed unmatched. This CDR3 is built from 13 residues. The CDR3: CASSSRQGGGYTF. CDR3 nucleotides: TGTGCCAGCAGCTCCAGACAGGGAGGTGGCTACACCTTC.

This clonotype came up a few times. Here the CDR3 DNA reads TGCGCCAGCAGCCCGGGACAGGGGGTTTTTGGCTACACCTTC. Protein product: CASSPGQGVFGYTF. This sequence joins TRBV4-1 and TRBJ1-2, with TRBD1 matching over 11 bases. The ends lost 4 bases at V and 7 bases at J; junction bases unmatched: 5. Per germline, CDR1 MGHRA and CDR2 YSYEKL. This CDR3 has 14 amino acids.

V and J are TRBV7-2 and TRBJ1-1; D gene ambiguous. The CDR3 runs to 14 residues. CDR1 is SGHTA and CDR2 is FQGNSA in the germline V gene. Trimming pared 3 bases from V and 0 bases from J, leaving 8 bases between. The CDR3 reads CASSLVLMNTEAFF. DNA of the CDR3: TGTGCCAGCAGCTTGGTTTTGATGAACACTGAAGCTTTCTTT.

The chain employs TRBV6-5 and TRBJ2-2; D is undetermined. Germline V gene data show CDR1 as MNHEY and CDR2 as SVGAGI. This CDR3 is built from 12 residues. The V gene lost 8 bases and the J gene lost 7 bases, with 11 bases spanning the gap. CDR3 in amino acids: CASVAVNGELFF. In DNA, the CDR3 is TGTGCCAGCGTAGCCGTTAACGGGGAGCTGTTTTTT.

The chain couples TRBV10-2 to TRBJ2-7; 12 bases are a match to TRBD2. This CDR3 comprises 13 residues. With V trimmed by 7 bases and J by 3 bases, 1 base remained unmatched. The germline gives CDR1 WSHSY, CDR2 SAAADI. The CDR3 here is CASTTSGSYEQYF. DNA of the CDR3: TGCGCCAGCACGACTAGCGGGAGCTACGAGCAGTACTTC.

This clonotype was recorded at least ten times. The chain is built from TRBV7-9 and TRBJ2-5, with a possible D match to TRBD1 (6 bases). This CDR3 is 14 amino acids long. Trimming took 2 bases from V and 4 from J, leaving 11 bases between them. Germline V CDR1 and CDR2: SEHNR, FQNEAQ (reference sequence). The chain's CDR3 is CASSLPTGTETQYF. In DNA form, the CDR3 reads TGTGCCAGCAGCTTACCAACAGGGACAGAGACCCAGTACTTC.

This clonotype was detected once. This chain links TRBV9 with TRBJ2-3, with 10 bases fitting TRBD2. CDR3 length equals 15 residues. CDR1 and CDR2 from the germline V gene are SGDLS and YYNGEE. V shed 5 bases and J 3 bases; nucleotides not matched to a gene: 6. Written as DNA, the CDR3 is TGTGCCAGCAGTCCTAGCGGGGGAGGAACAGATACGCAGTATTTT. Amino acid sequence: CASSPSGGGTDTQYF.

With respect to this clonotype: A much larger clone sits a single nucleotide away, making a read error possible. V usage is TRBV7-9 and J usage is TRBJ1-2, with 7 bases fitting TRBD1. This CDR3 is 13 amino acids long. CDR1 SEHNR and CDR2 FQNEAQ come from the germline V gene (reference sequence). V was pared by 5 bases and J by 7 bases, with 7 bases of the junction left unmatched. The DNA for the CDR3 is TGTGCCAGCAGCCGACAGGGAGGGAGTGGCTACACCTTC. Amino acid sequence: CASSRQGGSGYTF.

This clonotype turned up a few times. The chain employs TRBV12-3 or TRBV12-4 and TRBJ1-6, with 7 bases aligning to TRBD1. This CDR3 has 16 amino acids. V was clipped by 5 bases and J by 7 bases; unmatched bases: 11. CDR3 region: CASSVRDRFLNSPLHF. The CDR3, as DNA: TGTGCCAGCAGTGTCCGGGACAGATTCCTCAATTCACCCCTCCACTTT.

This clonotype was seen ten or more times. V and J are TRBV2 and TRBJ2-5; 7 bases map to TRBD1. CDR3 size: 15 residues. Germline CDR1 is SNHLY and CDR2 is FYNNEI. J lost 0 bases, V lost 6 bases, and 7 bases had no gene match. The CDR3 protein is CASRLDRKYQETQYF. CDR3 nucleotides: TGTGCCAGCAGATTGGACAGGAAGTACCAAGAGACCCAGTACTTC.

V usage is TRBV7-9 and J usage is TRBJ1-4; TRBD1 is a possible D gene (5 bases). The germline V and J ends were trimmed by 5 bases and 17 bases, with 15 bases remaining between them. The CDR3 totals 11 residues. Per the germline V gene, CDR1 is SEHNR and CDR2 is FQNEAQ (reference sequence). This chain's CDR3 is CASSPGTTPFF. The CDR3 DNA follows: TGTGCCAGCAGCCCCGGGACCACCCCTTTTTTT.

The V and J genes are TRBV7-2 and TRBJ2-7; TRBD1 matches 7 bases. The germline gives CDR1 SGHTA, CDR2 FQGNSA. There are 15 residues in the CDR3. Unmatched junction bases numbered 12, after V lost 6 bases and J lost 4 bases. The DNA of the CDR3 is TGTGCCAGCAGTTACCCAACAGGGGAAAGTTACGAGCAGTACTTC. Its protein product is CASSYPTGESYEQYF.

The chain is built from TRBV25-1 and TRBJ1-2; no firm D call. The germline CDR1 and CDR2 sequences are MGHDK and SYGVNS. V lost 11 bases, J lost 5 bases, and 15 bases lay in between. This CDR3 region has 12 residues. CDR3 bases: TGTGCCGTGGATCTGGAGAGTTATGGCTACACCTTC. It translates to CAVDLESYGYTF.

The chain joins TRBV20-1 to TRBJ2-7; 8 bases line up with TRBD2. CDR3 length: 15 amino acids. The V gene's germline CDR1 is DFQATT and CDR2 SNEGSKA (reference sequence). With 0 bases clipped from V and 0 bases from J, the junction kept 4 bases outside the gene matches. The CDR3 nucleotides are TGCAGTGCTAGAGACGGACTAGCCCACTCCTACGAGCAGTACTTC. It specifies CSARDGLAHSYEQYF.

The chain combines TRBV6-5 with TRBJ2-5, with D tentatively TRBD1 (7 bases). This CDR3 region has 17 residues. Germline V lookup: CDR1 MNHEY, CDR2 SVGAGI. V dropped 6 bases and J dropped 0 bases, with 20 bases sitting between them. In DNA, the CDR3 is TGTGCCAGCAGCCCCGGTGAGGGGGCGGGGTACCAAGAGACCCAGTACTTC. Its protein is CASSPGEGAGYQETQYF.

This clonotype was picked up a small number of times. The CDR3 loop is CASSPKDRGGEQYF. Here the CDR3 DNA reads TGTGCCAGCTCACCAAAGGACAGGGGAGGCGAGCAGTACTTC. The V and J genes are TRBV10-3 and TRBJ2-7; TRBD1 matches 9 bases. The CDR3 is made up of 14 amino acids. CDR1 ENHRY and CDR2 SYGVKD come from the germline V gene. The junction had 13 bases not matched to a gene; V was cut back by 10 bases and J by 6 bases.

This clonotype was seen more than once but under ten times. The chain recombines TRBV6-2 or TRBV6-3 with TRBJ2-7; no reliable D call. The V end was cut by 2 bases, the J end by 7 bases, with 6 bases between. CDR1 is MNHEY and CDR2 is SVGEGT in the germline V gene. The CDR3 runs 11 residues. The CDR3 nucleotides read TGTGCCAGCAGTTACCCGGATGAGCAGTACTTC. Translated: CASSYPDEQYF.

V is TRBV10-3 and J is TRBJ1-6; weak D call: TRBD1 (5 bases). CDR1 is ENHRY and CDR2 is SYGVKD in the germline V gene. The CDR3 extends over 13 amino acids. V lost 3 bases, J lost 11 bases, and 11 bases lay in between. The CDR3 is CAISDGTAAPLHF. The DNA of the CDR3 is TGTGCCATCAGTGATGGGACGGCGGCACCCCTCCACTTT.

The chain carries TRBV24-1 and TRBJ2-3, with D possibly matching TRBD1 (6 bases). This CDR3 has 15 residues. V lost 2 bases to trimming and J lost 5 bases, with 13 bases between them. Germline-derived CDR1 and CDR2 are KGHDR and SFDVKD. The CDR3 sequence: CATSDSAGAGDTQYF. The CDR3 DNA follows: TGTGCCACCAGTGATTCCGCAGGGGCGGGAGATACGCAGTATTTT.

The chain carries TRBV29-1 and TRBJ2-6; 7 nucleotides align to TRBD1. V shed 5 bases and J 2 bases; nucleotides not matched to a gene: 3. The CDR3 is made up of 14 amino acids. Looked up from germline, CDR1 is SQVTM and CDR2 is ANQGSEA. The CDR3, as DNA: TGCAGCGTTAGGGGACAGCCTGGGGCCAACGTCCTGACTTTC. Protein sequence: CSVRGQPGANVLTF. Using reference TRBV29-1 and TRBJ2-6 for the parts outside the CDR3, the full variable domain is SAVISQKPSRDICQRGTSLTIQCQVDSQVTMMFWYRQQPGQSLTLIATANQGSEATYESGFVIDKFPISRPNLTFSTLTVSNMSPEDSSIYLCSVRGQPGANVLTFGAGSRLTVL.

The V and J genes are TRBV7-9 and TRBJ1-2, with D unclear. CDR3 length: 13 amino acids. V was trimmed by 5 bases and J by 7 bases, leaving 14 bases between them. CDR1 SEHNR and CDR2 FQNEAQ come from the germline V gene (reference sequence). In DNA form, the CDR3 reads TGTGCCAGCAGCCATGGAGGCAAAGCTGGCTACACCTTC. Translation gives CASSHGGKAGYTF.

This chain uses TRBV12-3 or TRBV12-4 with TRBJ1-3; tentative D call: TRBD1 (5 bases). The CDR3 has 17 amino acids. V shed 6 bases and J shed 3 bases, with 21 bases lying between them. The chain's CDR3 is CASRAVGDGQFGNTIYF. The CDR3, as DNA: TGTGCCAGCAGAGCAGTCGGGGACGGCCAGTTTGGAAACACCATATATTTT.